This is a list of T cell receptor beta chains from one sample in a study of blood T cell dynamics during melanoma immunotherapy. Here immunoSEQ multiplex PCR was the method, and the copy in TCRdb shows in-frame clones only, minus some. The table includes approximately 13,000 clones, about four fifths detected once. This material consisted of blood, taken from a patient treated with checkpoint blockade. The receptors stem from a human donor with melanoma. Each CDR3 is given with its conserved first and last residue. D genes are given only for firm matches. Some rows have no size entry. The others give once, few or many, or a class for an expanded clone.

TRBJ2-7 | TRBV5-1 | NA | NA | TGCGCCAGCAGCTTCACTCTCCCGGGGGTCGGGCAGTACTTC | CASSFTLPGVGQYF
TRBJ2-1 | TRBV4-3 | TRBD2 | NA | TGCGCCAGCAGCCAAGGACTAGCGGGAACCTCCTACAATGAGCAGTTCTTC | CASSQGLAGTSYNEQFF
TRBJ2-5 | TRBV11-3 | NA | NA | TGTGCCAGCAGCCGTTCTAGCGCCCAAGAGACCCAGTACTTC | CASSRSSAQETQYF
TRBJ1-5 | TRBV25-1 | NA | NA | TGTGCCAGCAGTGAATTCGGGGTCGGGCCCCAGCATTTT | CASSEFGVGPQHF
TRBJ1-3 | TRBV4-2 | NA | NA | TGTGCCAGCAGCCAAGATCGAAGGCAGGGAGAAGGCGGCACCATATATTTT | CASSQDRRQGEGGTIYF
TRBJ2-4 | TRBV29-1 | TRBD1 | NA | TGCAGCGTCCGGACAGGGATGGCCAAAAACATTCAGTACTTC | CSVRTGMAKNIQYF
TRBJ1-6 | TRBV2 | NA | NA | TGTGCCAGCAGTGAAGCGATAAGGGACGTATATAATTCACCCCTCCACTTT | CASSEAIRDVYNSPLHF
TRBJ2-3 | TRBV7-2 | TRBD2 | NA | TGTGCCAGCAGCTTACACGGGAGGATGGCTAGCGGTAGCACAGATACGCAGTATTTT | CASSLHGRMASGSTDTQYF
TRBJ2-7 | TRBV9 | TRBD1 | NA | TGTGCCAGCGGCGCTTGGGACAGATCCCACGAGCAGTACTTC | CASGAWDRSHEQYF
TRBJ2-7 | TRBV6-1 | TRBD1 | once | TGTGCCAGCAGTGTCGGGGACAGGGGAACCTACGAGCAGTACTTC | CASSVGDRGTYEQYF
TRBJ2-5 | TRBV5-5 | NA | once | TGTGCCAGCAGTTGGGGGGCGAGGGAGACCCAGTACTTC | CASSWGARETQYF
TRBJ2-1 | TRBV5-1 | TRBD2 | NA | TGCGCCAGCAGCCGACCTCGGGGGGAATATGAGCAGTTCTTC | CASSRPRGEYEQFF